The clone carrying this TCR beta chain was seen a few times. This CDR3 region has 13 residues. Germline CDR1 and CDR2: SNHLY and FYNNEI. Trimming cost V 1 base and J 2 bases, with 5 bases left between them. These data originate in a study of early T cells in non-severe SARS-CoV-2 infection. TCRdb reanalysed the 5' RACE reads using MiXCR and keeps one entry per CDR3 protein. In the table there are approximately 45,000 distinct CDR3 sequences, around 9.9% of which are singletons. The sequence was obtained from an adult who was a healthcare worker with PCR-confirmed SARS-CoV-2 infection or an uninfected control (not recorded which). The rearrangement joins TRBV2 to TRBJ2-5, with D unclear. Sequencing was carried out using whole blood. The CDR3 spells CASSEEQQETQYF. The DNA for the CDR3 is TGTGCCAGCAGTGAAGAACAACAAGAGACCCAGTACTTC.